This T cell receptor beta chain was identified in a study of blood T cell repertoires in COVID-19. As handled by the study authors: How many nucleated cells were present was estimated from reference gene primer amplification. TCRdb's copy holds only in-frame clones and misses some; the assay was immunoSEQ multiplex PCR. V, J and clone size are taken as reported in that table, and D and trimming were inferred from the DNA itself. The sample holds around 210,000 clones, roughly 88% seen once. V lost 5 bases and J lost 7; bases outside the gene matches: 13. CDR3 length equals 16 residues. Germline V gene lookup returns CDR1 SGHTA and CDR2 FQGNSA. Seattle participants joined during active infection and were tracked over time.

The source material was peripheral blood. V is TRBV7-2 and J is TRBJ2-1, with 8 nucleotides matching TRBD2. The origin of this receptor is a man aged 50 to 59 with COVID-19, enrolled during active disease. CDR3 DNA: TGTGCCAGCAGCGCCCGGGCCGGGAGGGCCCGTAATGAGCAGTTCTTC. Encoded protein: CASSARAGRARNEQFF.